This is a list of T cell receptor beta chains from one sample in a study of control samples from healthy donors and cancer patients. The repertoire was sequenced with immunoSEQ multiplex PCR; TCRdb's copy has only in-frame clones and lacks some. The table has fewer than 90,000 clones, about 80% seen once. The sample consisted of blood. All receptors come from a man in his fifties in good health. The CDR3 runs from the conserved cysteine through the conserved F or W. Fields, in order: J gene, clone size, V gene, D gene, CDR3 DNA, CDR3 protein. The D gene is left open where the match is weak. Clone size is given for some rows only: seen once, a few or many times, or a class if the clone is expanded.

TRBJ2-5,few,TRBV3-1/TRBV3-2,-,TGTGCCAGCAGCCAAGACTCGGGGCCGCAAGAGACCCAGTACTTC,CASSQDSGPQETQYF
TRBJ2-7,-,TRBV6-6,TRBD1,TGTGCCAGCAGTCAAACGGGACAGGGGAGTTCCTACGAGCAGTACTTC,CASSQTGQGSSYEQYF
TRBJ2-2,-,TRBV3-1/TRBV3-2,-,TGTGCCAGCAGCCTCCTCCTAGCCGGGGAGCTGTTTTTT,CASSLLLAGELFF
TRBJ2-3,-,TRBV4-2,TRBD2,TGTGCCAGCAGCCAAGAAGCGGGGGGGCGTGGTGGGACAGATACGCAGTATTTT,CASSQEAGGRGGTDTQYF
TRBJ1-6,-,TRBV4-3,-,TGCGCCAGCAGCCAAGCGGGTGGAGGGGGGCCCGACCGATCACCCCTCCACTTT,CASSQAGGGGPDRSPLHF
TRBJ2-1,-,TRBV5-1,-,TGCGCCAGCAGCTTGGGCGGCTACCCTAATCTTAATGAGCAGTTCTTC,CASSLGGYPNLNEQFF
TRBJ2-1,-,TRBV7-2,-,TGTGCCAGCAGCTTAGCGCGAATGATTACAGTCAATGAGCAGTTCTTC,CASSLARMITVNEQFF
TRBJ1-2,few,TRBV29-1,TRBD1,TGCAGCACAACGATAACAGGGGACTACACCTTC,CSTTITGDYTF
TRBJ2-5,-,TRBV7-2,TRBD2,TGTGCCAGCAGTCAGACTAGCGCCGAAGAGACCCAGTACTTC,CASSQTSAEETQYF
TRBJ1-4,-,TRBV6-4,TRBD1,TGTGCCAGCAGGGGAGCGGGACAGAATAATGAAAAACTGTTTTTT,CASRGAGQNNEKLFF